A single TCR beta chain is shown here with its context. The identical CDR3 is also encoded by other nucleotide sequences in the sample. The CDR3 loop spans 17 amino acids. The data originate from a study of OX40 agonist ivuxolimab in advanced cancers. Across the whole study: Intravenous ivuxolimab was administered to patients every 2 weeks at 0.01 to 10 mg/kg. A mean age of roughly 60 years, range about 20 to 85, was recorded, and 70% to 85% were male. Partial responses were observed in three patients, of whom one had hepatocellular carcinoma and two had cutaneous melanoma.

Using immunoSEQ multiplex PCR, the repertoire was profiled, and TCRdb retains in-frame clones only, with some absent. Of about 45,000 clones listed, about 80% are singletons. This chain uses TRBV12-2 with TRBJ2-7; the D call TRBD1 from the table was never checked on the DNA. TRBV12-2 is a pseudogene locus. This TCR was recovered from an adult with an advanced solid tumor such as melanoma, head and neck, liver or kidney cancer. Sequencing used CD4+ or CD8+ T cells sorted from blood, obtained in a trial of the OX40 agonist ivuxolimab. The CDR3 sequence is CASRLVRSGRWSYEQYF. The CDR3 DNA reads TGTGCAAGTCGCTTAGTTCGGTCAGGGCGGTGGTCCTACGAGCAGTACTTC.